Each of the 14 T cell receptor beta chains below was sequenced from the same sample in a study of cytomegalovirus exposure and HLA in healthy donors. PCR involved 60 Vbeta and 13 Jbeta primers. Profiling relied on immunoSEQ multiplex PCR, and the TCRdb table lists in-frame clones only, not all of them. Here the sample spans 70,000 to 85,000 clones, roughly 65% being singletons. The sequenced material came from PBMCs. These TCRs come from a male donor in good health and CMV-seropositive.

This clone was found a few times. The chain uses TRBV29-1 and TRBJ2-1; 11 bases are shared with TRBD1. V shed 7 bases, J shed 6 bases, and the junction held 8 bases outside the gene matches. From germline, CDR1 is SQVTM and CDR2 ANQGSEA. The CDR3 spans 14 residues. The CDR3 spells CSGIGTGGSNEQFF. The CDR3 nucleotides are TGCAGCGGGATAGGGACAGGGGGGTCCAATGAGCAGTTCTTC.

The chain combines TRBV19 with TRBJ1-2, with unresolved D. Trimming removed 7 bases from V and 0 bases from J, with 21 bases in between. This CDR3 is 17 amino acids long. Germline V gene data show CDR1 as LNHDA and CDR2 as SQIVND (reference sequence). The CDR3 DNA follows: TGTGCCAGTAACGAGGAAGGGAGGACCACCGCTAACTATGGCTACACCTTC. Translation gives CASNEEGRTTANYGYTF.

J is TRBJ1-2 and V is TRBV27; 9 nucleotides align to TRBD1. Germline V gene lookup returns CDR1 MNHEY and CDR2 SMNVEV (reference sequence). This CDR3 is 16 amino acids long. With 10 bases clipped from V and 2 bases from J, the junction kept 14 bases outside the gene matches. The CDR3 reads CATQVVSGTGNYGYTF. The CDR3 DNA reads as TGTGCCACCCAAGTAGTTTCCGGGACAGGGAACTATGGCTACACCTTC.

The chain couples TRBV7-3 to TRBJ2-5; TRBD2 matches 11 bases. Germline V gives CDR1 SGHTA, CDR2 FQGTGA. This CDR3 is built from 17 residues. J gave up 1 base and V 5 bases, and 9 bases lay outside the gene matches. The CDR3 sequence: CASSPSPGLAAQETQYF. For the CDR3, the DNA is TGTGCCAGCAGCCCCTCCCCGGGACTAGCGGCCCAAGAGACCCAGTACTTC.

This clone showed up just a few times. The V call is TRBV5-1, the J call TRBJ2-4, with D maybe TRBD1 (6 bases). CDR3 length: 13 amino acids. V lost 5 bases to trimming and J lost 9 bases, with 15 bases between them. Germline values: CDR1 SGHRS, CDR2 YFSETQ. The CDR3 bases are TGCGCCAGCAGTACAGGGTTGGAAGGCATTCAGTACTTC. This gives the protein CASSTGLEGIQYF.

In its sample, this clone was seen a few times. This chain uses TRBV5-1 with TRBJ2-7; D is perhaps TRBD2 (5 bases). The V gene's germline CDR1 is SGHRS and CDR2 YFSETQ. Deletions cut 4 bases from V and 5 bases from J, with 16 bases between. The CDR3 is 14 residues long. CDR3 residues: CASSVDGMGDEQYF. CDR3 sequence (DNA): TGCGCCAGCAGCGTGGACGGGATGGGCGACGAGCAGTACTTC.

This chain joins TRBV10-3 and TRBJ2-6; TRBD2 agrees at 9 bases. CDR1 is ENHRY and CDR2 is SYGVKD in the germline V gene. V dropped 2 bases and J dropped 1; count of bases not matched to a gene: 6. CDR3 length equals 18 residues. The chain's CDR3 is CAISEVSGSLSGANVLTF. The CDR3 bases are TGTGCCATCAGTGAGGTTAGCGGGAGCTTATCTGGGGCCAACGTCCTGACTTTC.

The V gene is TRBV9, the J gene TRBJ2-7; 15 bases agree with TRBD2. CDR1 SGDLS and CDR2 YYNGEE come from the germline V gene. The V and J ends lost 3 bases and 9 bases, in that order; junction bases with no gene match: 7. The CDR3 has 15 residues. CDR3 loop: CASSGAGLAGGTQYF. The CDR3 region has the DNA TGTGCCAGCAGCGGGGCCGGACTAGCGGGAGGGACGCAGTACTTC. Combining the CDR3 with reference TRBV9 and TRBJ2-7 gives the whole variable domain DSGVTQTPKHLITATGQRVTLRCSPRSGDLSVYWYQQSLDQGLQFLIQYYNGEERAKGNILERFSAQQFPDLHSELNLSSLELGDSALYFCASSGAGLAGGTQYFGPGTRLTVT.

This clone was observed a few times. V usage is TRBV7-6 and J usage is TRBJ1-2; 9 bases agree with TRBD1. Germline trimming cut 5 bases from V and 3 bases from J; bases unmatched to any gene: 4. Per germline, CDR1 SGHVS and CDR2 FNYEAQ. The CDR3 contains 14 residues. This CDR3 reads CASSKGQGDYGYTF. CDR3 sequence (DNA): TGTGCCAGCAGCAAGGGACAGGGTGACTATGGCTACACCTTC. Full variable domain (remainder filled in from reference TRBV7-6 and TRBJ1-2): GAGVSQSPRYKVTKRGQDVALRCDPISGHVSLYWYRQALGQGPEFLTYFNYEAQQDKSGLPNDRFSAERPEGSISTLTIQRTEQRDSAMYRCASSKGQGDYGYTFGSGTRLTVV.

In this sample, this clone turned up a few times. The chain carries TRBV28 and TRBJ2-5; 11 bases are shared with TRBD2. The CDR3 sequence is 12 residues long. The ends lost 10 bases at V and 5 bases at J; junction bases unmatched: 3. Germline CDR1 reads MDHEN; CDR2 reads SYDVKM. CDR3 residues: CATRTSGETQYF. The CDR3 DNA reads as TGTGCCACGCGGACTAGCGGGGAGACCCAGTACTTC.

The gene calls are TRBV19 and TRBJ1-1; tentative D call: TRBD1 (5 bases). Germline CDR1 LNHDA, CDR2 SQIVND (reference sequence). V dropped 5 bases and J dropped 5 bases, with 18 bases sitting between them. The CDR3 loop spans 15 amino acids. Here the CDR3 reads CASSLARGGETEAFF. CDR3 sequence (DNA): TGTGCCAGTAGTCTCGCTAGGGGCGGGGAAACTGAAGCTTTCTTT.

DNA for the CDR3: TGTGCCACCAGCAGAGATCTTCAGCCCCAGCATTTT. Translating gives CATSRDLQPQHF. V usage is TRBV15 and J usage is TRBJ1-5; D is undetermined. CDR3 length equals 12 residues. V was pared by 0 bases and J by 6 bases, with 3 bases between. The germline V gene has CDR1 LNHNV and CDR2 YYDKDF (reference sequence).

The rearrangement joins TRBV21-1 to TRBJ1-4. TRBV21-1 is described as a pseudogene. There are 16 residues in the CDR3. The CDR3 sequence: CASSKAGDERNEKLFF. For the CDR3, the DNA is TGTGCCAGCAGCAAAGCAGGCGACGAGAGGAATGAAAAACTGTTTTTT.

The chain carries TRBV19 and TRBJ2-1, with 7 bases matching TRBD1. The CDR3 sequence is 14 residues long. Germline-derived CDR1 and CDR2 are LNHDA and SQIVND (reference sequence). Trimming took 9 bases from V and 6 from J; bases not matched to a gene: 11. In nucleotides, the CDR3 is TGTGCCAGCGCACCCGGACAGGTGGTCAATGAGCAGTTCTTC. It is translated as CASAPGQVVNEQFF.